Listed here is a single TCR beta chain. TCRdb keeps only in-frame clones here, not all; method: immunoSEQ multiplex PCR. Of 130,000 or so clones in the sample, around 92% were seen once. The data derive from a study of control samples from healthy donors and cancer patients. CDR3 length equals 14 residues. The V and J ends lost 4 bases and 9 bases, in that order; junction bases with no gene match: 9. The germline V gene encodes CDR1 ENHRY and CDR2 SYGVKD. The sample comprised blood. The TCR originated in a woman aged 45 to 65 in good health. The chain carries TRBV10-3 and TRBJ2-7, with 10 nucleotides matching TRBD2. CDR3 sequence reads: CAISVSGTSASQYF. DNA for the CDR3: TGTGCCATCAGTGTTTCCGGGACTAGCGCGTCGCAGTACTTC.